These 16 T cell receptor beta chains share one sample of origin, sequenced in a study of OX40 agonist ivuxolimab in advanced cancers. Some clones are missing from TCRdb's copy, which holds only in-frame ones; the method was immunoSEQ multiplex PCR. Altogether just over 90,000 clones are present, 94% being singletons, with the ten largest covering roughly 2.6%. The specimen was CD4+ or CD8+ T cells sorted from blood, collected in a trial of the OX40 agonist ivuxolimab. The receptor source for this set is an adult with an advanced solid tumor such as melanoma, head and neck, liver or kidney cancer.

The table lists this clone with a count of one. The V gene is TRBV5-1, the J gene TRBJ2-7; 7 bases fit TRBD1. The CDR3 covers 17 residues. Looked up from germline, CDR1 is SGHRS and CDR2 is YFSETQ. Trimming cost V 1 base and J 6 bases; bases outside gene matches: 16. In DNA form, the CDR3 reads TGCGCCAGCAGCTTGTACTCGGGACAGTGGGACCCCCGCGAGCAGTACTTC. This translates into CASSLYSGQWDPREQYF.

This chain uses TRBV27 with TRBJ2-5; no clear D gene. Germline V gene data show CDR1 as MNHEY and CDR2 as SMNVEV (reference sequence). V was clipped by 1 base and J by 2 bases, with 8 bases between them. This CDR3 spans 14 amino acids. The CDR3 loop reads CASSLLSPQETQYF. In nucleotides, the CDR3 is TGTGCCAGCAGTTTATTATCCCCACAAGAGACCCAGTACTTC.

This chain joins TRBV7-3 and TRBJ2-1, with TRBD2 matching over 13 bases. The V gene end was trimmed by 5 bases and the J gene end by 6 bases; junction bases not matched to a gene: 10. This CDR3 comprises 17 residues. CDR1 and CDR2 from the germline V gene are SGHTA and FQGTGA. The DNA of the CDR3 is TGTGCCAGCAGCCCGGGCCTGGGACTAGCGGGGATCAATGAGCAGTTCTTC. Translated, it gives CASSPGLGLAGINEQFF. The variable domain in full, with the rest retrieved from reference TRBV7-3 and TRBJ2-1, is GAGVSQTPSNKVTEKGKYVELRCDPISGHTALYWYRQSLGQGPEFLIYFQGTGAADDSGLPNDRFFAVRPEGSVSTLKIQRTERGDSAVYLCASSPGLGLAGINEQFFGPGTRLTVL.

This rearrangement joins TRBV4-3 to TRBJ1-1; a possible D gene is TRBD1 (5 bases). Germline CDR1 and CDR2: LGHNA and YSLEER. The CDR3 is 13 residues long. The V and J ends lost 4 bases and 11 bases respectively, with 17 bases between them. CDR3 in amino acids: CASSPGTALEAFF. For the CDR3, the DNA is TGCGCCAGCAGCCCGGGGACCGCCCTGGAGGCTTTCTTT.

V usage is TRBV27 and J usage is TRBJ1-6; a possible D gene is TRBD1 (5 bases). V was clipped by 4 bases and J by 11 bases, with 12 bases between them. The CDR3 loop spans 13 amino acids. The germline V gene encodes CDR1 MNHEY and CDR2 SMNVEV (reference sequence). In DNA form, the CDR3 reads TGTGCCAGCAGTTCCACCCAGGGTCCACCCCTCCACTTT. It specifies CASSSTQGPPLHF.

This chain connects TRBV9 to TRBJ2-7; 10 bases fit TRBD2. Germline values: CDR1 SGDLS, CDR2 YYNGEE. The CDR3 length is 15 residues. With V trimmed by 4 bases and J by 2 bases, 6 bases remained unmatched. The CDR3 bases are TGTGCCAGCAGCATTTCTAGCGGGAGCGCCTACGAGCAGTACTTC. Encoded protein: CASSISSGSAYEQYF.

This sequence joins TRBV5-1 and TRBJ2-1; tentatively, D is TRBD1 or TRBD2 (5 bases each). The CDR3 runs 13 residues. V was clipped by 6 bases and J by 8 bases, with 15 bases between them. The germline V gene has CDR1 SGHRS and CDR2 YFSETQ. The CDR3 region is CASNGGLGDEQFF. The CDR3 coding sequence is TGCGCCAGCAATGGAGGATTGGGGGATGAGCAGTTCTTC.

As DNA, the CDR3 is TGCGCCAGCAGCCAACAGACCTCGGGAGGGACCGGGCCAGATACGCAGTATTTT. Protein sequence: CASSQQTSGGTGPDTQYF. J is TRBJ2-3 and V is TRBV4-3, with 8 bases lining up with TRBD2. J gave up 4 bases and V 2 bases, and 14 bases lay outside the gene matches. The CDR3 is made up of 18 amino acids. Germline V gives CDR1 LGHNA, CDR2 YSLEER.

The CDR3 protein is CASSLGNGGTYEQYF. In DNA form, the CDR3 reads TGTGCCAGCAGCTTGGGGAACGGCGGAACCTACGAGCAGTACTTC. The chain couples TRBV7-6 to TRBJ2-7; D is unresolved. Germline CDR1 and CDR2: SGHVS and FNYEAQ. With 3 bases removed from V and 2 bases from J, the gap between germline ends came to 14 bases. This CDR3 region has 15 residues. The full variable domain, with the rest looked up from reference TRBV7-6 and TRBJ2-7, is GAGVSQSPRYKVTKRGQDVALRCDPISGHVSLYWYRQALGQGPEFLTYFNYEAQQDKSGLPNDRFSAERPEGSISTLTIQRTEQRDSAMYRCASSLGNGGTYEQYFGPGTRLTVT.

The chain joins TRBV9 to TRBJ2-1, with 7 nucleotides matching TRBD1. This CDR3 comprises 13 residues. V dropped 2 bases and J dropped 12; count of bases not matched to a gene: 8. The germline V gene has CDR1 SGDLS and CDR2 YYNGEE. This chain's CDR3 is CASSVGTDFLQFF. CDR3 in DNA: TGTGCCAGCAGCGTTGGGACAGATTTCCTGCAGTTCTTC.

The CDR3 DNA reads TGTGCCAGCAGCCTGACAGGGGTGAGGGAGCAGTACTTC. It is translated as CASSLTGVREQYF. The V call is TRBV11-2, the J call TRBJ2-7; 8 nucleotides align to TRBD1. CDR1 is SGHAT and CDR2 is FQNNGV in the germline V gene. V dropped 5 bases and J dropped 7; count of bases not matched to a gene: 7. The CDR3 loop spans 13 amino acids.

In nucleotides, the CDR3 is TGTGCCAGCAGTTCGTTACAGGGCCCAAAAAACTATGGCTACACCTTC. Translated, it gives CASSSLQGPKNYGYTF. V usage is TRBV27 and J usage is TRBJ1-2, with D possibly being TRBD1 (6 bases). Germline V CDR1 and CDR2: MNHEY, SMNVEV (reference sequence). V was shortened by 4 bases and J by 2 bases, with 17 bases between the two germline ends. This CDR3 contains 16 residues.

Concerning this clone: At the DNA level, this CDR3 is encoded by other sequences in the same sample as well. This chain joins TRBV15 and TRBJ1-5; 7 nucleotides match TRBD1. J was trimmed by 3 bases and V by 6 bases; bases with no gene match: 5. The CDR3 runs to 14 residues. Germline V gives CDR1 LNHNV, CDR2 YYDKDF (reference sequence). Here the CDR3 DNA reads TGTGCCACCAGTTCCGGACAGGCCAATCAGCCCCAGCATTTT. Protein: CATSSGQANQPQHF.

V and J are TRBV7-2 and TRBJ2-7; 8 bases align to TRBD1. V lost 3 bases and J lost 4; bases outside the gene matches: 8. The germline V gene encodes CDR1 SGHTA and CDR2 FQGNSA. This CDR3 has 15 amino acids. The CDR3 bases are TGTGCCAGCAGCTTCAGAGGACAGGGTACATACGAGCAGTACTTC. This encodes CASSFRGQGTYEQYF.

The gene calls are TRBV6-6 and TRBJ2-5; the D gene is possibly TRBD1 (6 bases). The germline V gene encodes CDR1 MNHNY and CDR2 SVGAGI (reference sequence). Deletions cut 5 bases from V and 5 bases from J, with 12 bases between. CDR3 size: 13 residues. In DNA form, the CDR3 reads TGTGCCAGCAGTCAGCGGACAGTCGAGACCCAGTACTTC. Amino acid sequence: CASSQRTVETQYF.

The rearrangement joins TRBV5-8 to TRBJ2-5; 7 nucleotides align to TRBD1. The germline gives CDR1 SGHTS, CDR2 YDEGEE. With V trimmed by 0 bases and J by 5 bases, 7 bases remained unmatched. CDR3 size: 15 residues. The CDR3 reads CASSLADRAEETQYF. CDR3 DNA: TGTGCCAGCAGCTTGGCCGACAGGGCGGAGGAGACCCAGTACTTC.